Included here is one T cell receptor beta chain sequence, with context. The antigen remains undetermined. The V gene's germline CDR1 is LGHDT and CDR2 YNNKEL (reference sequence). The CDR3 totals 14 residues. V was trimmed by 5 bases and J by 0 bases, leaving 11 bases between them. These data originate in a study of T cells in Graves' hyperthyroidism and ophthalmopathy. From RNA transcripts, TCR beta CDR3 regions were amplified. First-round RT-PCR targeting the TCR CDR3 was performed with the HTBI primer set. MiXCR, applied by TCRdb to the multiplex PCR reads, yields one record per CDR3 protein. The sample has fewer than 250,000 distinct CDR3 sequences; roughly 17% are singletons. Participants, patients aged 18 to 65, had newly diagnosed hyperthyroidism with a duration under 2 months. Patients having uncontrolled infection, another autoimmune disease, pregnancy or lactation were not included. The authors took PBMCs from about 9.5 ml fresh peripheral blood.

Study-wide results and caveats: Classification by a 13 V-J model distinguished ophthalmopathy from stable hyperthyroidism.

V is TRBV3-1 and J is TRBJ2-7; possible D gene TRBD2, 6 bases. This TCR derives from a man in his fifties with Graves' hyperthyroidism. Source material: blood. CDR3 protein: CASSTTGGSYEQYF. CDR3 nucleotides: TGTGCCAGCAGCACTACCGGGGGCTCCTACGAGCAGTACTTC.